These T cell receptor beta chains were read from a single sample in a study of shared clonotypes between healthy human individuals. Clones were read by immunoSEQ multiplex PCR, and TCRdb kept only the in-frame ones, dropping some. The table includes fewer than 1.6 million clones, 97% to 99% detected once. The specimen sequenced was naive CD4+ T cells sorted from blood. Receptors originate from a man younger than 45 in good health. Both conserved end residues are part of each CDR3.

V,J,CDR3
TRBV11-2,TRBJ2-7,CASSWTGEYEQYF
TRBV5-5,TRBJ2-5,CASSLDPPPETQYF
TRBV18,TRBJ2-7,CASSPLDAGEQYF
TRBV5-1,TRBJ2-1,CASSSGLAGGPEQFF
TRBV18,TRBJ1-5,CASSPFGQTNQPQHF
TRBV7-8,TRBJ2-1,CASIQTGRASNNEQFF
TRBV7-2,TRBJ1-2,CASTLRQGNRGYTF
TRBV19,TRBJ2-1,CASSIEEGLAGGIGYNEQFF
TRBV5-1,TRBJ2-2,CASSPRQGMNTGELFF
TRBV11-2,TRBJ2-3,CASSFGRHPLTDTQYF
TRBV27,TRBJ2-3,CASSFNRGEAGADTQYF
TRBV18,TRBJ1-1,CASSPHTGTEAFF
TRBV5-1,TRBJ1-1,CASSLAGTLNTEAFF
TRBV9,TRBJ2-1,CASSVLGQGANEQFF
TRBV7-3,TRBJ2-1,CASSLPGNNEQFF
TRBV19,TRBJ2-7,CASSIRLAGAYEQYF
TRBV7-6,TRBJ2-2,CASSLFVGTSGRLGTGELFF
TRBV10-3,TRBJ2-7,CAIRTSGTGYEQYF
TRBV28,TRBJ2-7,CASTEDPLGGEQYF
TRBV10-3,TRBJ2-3,CAISKSGDTQYF
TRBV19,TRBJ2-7,CASSISRTGYEQYF
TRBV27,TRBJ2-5,CASRVGDRGLETQYF
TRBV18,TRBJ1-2,CASSLKAGTGAIGYGYTF
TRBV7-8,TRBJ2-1,CASRHRAGSSYNEQFF
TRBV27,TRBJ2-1,CASSSPGRGPYNEQFF
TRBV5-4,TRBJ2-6,CASRSKFSGANVLTF
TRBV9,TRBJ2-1,CASSVAGTSGFYEQFF
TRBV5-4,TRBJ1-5,CASSLAGGTHQPQHF
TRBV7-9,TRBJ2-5,CASSWEETQYF
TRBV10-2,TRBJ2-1,CASRPLEPRRGEQFF
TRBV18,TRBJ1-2,CASSPVQGYYGYTF
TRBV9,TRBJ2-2,CASSPGGATGELFF
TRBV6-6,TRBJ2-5,CASSYSDRVYETQYF
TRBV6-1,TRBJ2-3,CASRLRRSGTDTQYF
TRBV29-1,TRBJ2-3,CSVDPTKRPRGGTDTQYF
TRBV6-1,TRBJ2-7,CASRGIGQVEQYF
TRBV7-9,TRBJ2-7,CASSQGGSREQYF
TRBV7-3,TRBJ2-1,CASSKTPGQGQYNEQFF
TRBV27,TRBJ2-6,CASGHSGANVLTF
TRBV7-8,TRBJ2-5,CASSGIGGYMETQYF
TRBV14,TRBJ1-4,CASSQVTAFNEKLFF
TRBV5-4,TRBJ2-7,CASSGTNYEQYF
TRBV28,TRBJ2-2,CASSSGLVGELFF
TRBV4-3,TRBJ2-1,CASSQDRMGTGFDEQFF
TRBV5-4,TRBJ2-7,CASSDRGAYEQYF
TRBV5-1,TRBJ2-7,CASSLARPSYEQYF
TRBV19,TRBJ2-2,CASRDSSNTGELFF
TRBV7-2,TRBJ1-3,CASSLTPRSSGNTIYF
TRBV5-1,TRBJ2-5,CASSLTGWGETQYF
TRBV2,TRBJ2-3,CASRDSTSTDTQYF
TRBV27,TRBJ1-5,CASSRTVSNQPQHF